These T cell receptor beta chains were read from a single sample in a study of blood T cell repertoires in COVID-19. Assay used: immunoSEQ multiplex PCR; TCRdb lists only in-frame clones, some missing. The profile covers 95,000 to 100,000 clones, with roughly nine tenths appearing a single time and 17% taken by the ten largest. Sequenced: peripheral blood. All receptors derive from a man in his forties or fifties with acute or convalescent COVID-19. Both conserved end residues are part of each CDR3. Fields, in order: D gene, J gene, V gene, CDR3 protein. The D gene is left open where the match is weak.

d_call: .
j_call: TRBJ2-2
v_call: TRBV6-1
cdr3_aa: CASSESGGTANTGELFF

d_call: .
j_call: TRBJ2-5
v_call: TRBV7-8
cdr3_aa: CASSLARRGEETQYF

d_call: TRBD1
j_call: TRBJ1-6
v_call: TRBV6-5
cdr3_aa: CASSSGGTANSPLHF

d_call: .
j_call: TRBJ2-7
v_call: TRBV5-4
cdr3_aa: CASSLEQGTEQYF

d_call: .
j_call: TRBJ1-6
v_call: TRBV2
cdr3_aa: CASSPEGVEGSPLHF

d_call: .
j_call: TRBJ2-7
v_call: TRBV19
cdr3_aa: CASSSGPRGVYEQYF

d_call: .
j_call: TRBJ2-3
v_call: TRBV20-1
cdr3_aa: CRAGVDTQYF

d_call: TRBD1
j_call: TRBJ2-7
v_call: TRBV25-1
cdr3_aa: CASQGTGVSEQYF

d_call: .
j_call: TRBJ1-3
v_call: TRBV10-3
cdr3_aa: CAISDIGNTIYF

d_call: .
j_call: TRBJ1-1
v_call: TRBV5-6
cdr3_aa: CASSLDGGEARTEAFF

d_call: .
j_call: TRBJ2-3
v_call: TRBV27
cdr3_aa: CASSLSPYSTDTQYF

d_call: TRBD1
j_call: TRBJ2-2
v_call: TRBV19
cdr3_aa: CASSKGQGVPGELFF

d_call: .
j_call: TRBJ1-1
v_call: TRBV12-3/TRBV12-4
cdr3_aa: CASSGAGEAFF

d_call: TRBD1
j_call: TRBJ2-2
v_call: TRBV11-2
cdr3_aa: CASSTTGGTGELFF

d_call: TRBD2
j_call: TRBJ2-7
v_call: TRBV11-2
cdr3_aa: CASGLAAQYEQYF

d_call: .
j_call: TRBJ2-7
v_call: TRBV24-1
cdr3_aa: CATDRRSSYEQYF

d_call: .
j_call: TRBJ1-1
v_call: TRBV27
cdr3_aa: CASSLQENTEAFF

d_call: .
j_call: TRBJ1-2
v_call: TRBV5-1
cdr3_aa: CASSPAADYGYTF

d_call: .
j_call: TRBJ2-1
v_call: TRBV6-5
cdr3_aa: CASSNPNNEQFF

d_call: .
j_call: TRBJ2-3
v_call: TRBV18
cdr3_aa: CASSPPFGTDTQYF

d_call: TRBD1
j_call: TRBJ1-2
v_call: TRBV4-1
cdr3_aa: CASSQIQPGQKNYGYTF

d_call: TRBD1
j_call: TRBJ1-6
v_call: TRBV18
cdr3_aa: CASSREGQGARSPLHF

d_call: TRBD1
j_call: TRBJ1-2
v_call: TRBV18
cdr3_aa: CASSPGQESYGYTF

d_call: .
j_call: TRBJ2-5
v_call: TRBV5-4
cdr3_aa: CASSLQGAETQYF

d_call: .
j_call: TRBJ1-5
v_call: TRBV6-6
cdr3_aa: CASSSGTAYQPQHF

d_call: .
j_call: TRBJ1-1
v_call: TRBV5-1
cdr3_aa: CASSLSGLAVNTEAFF

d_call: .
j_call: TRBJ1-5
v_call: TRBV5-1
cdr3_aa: CPQLGQPQHF

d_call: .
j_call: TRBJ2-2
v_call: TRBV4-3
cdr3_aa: CASKDQGRTNTGELFF

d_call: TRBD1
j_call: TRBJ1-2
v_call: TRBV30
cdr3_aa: CAWSVPGGGYTF

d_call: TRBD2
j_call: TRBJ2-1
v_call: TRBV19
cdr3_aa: CASSIQLAGGRNEQFF

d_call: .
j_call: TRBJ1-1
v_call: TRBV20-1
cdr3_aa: CSARGLAEAFF

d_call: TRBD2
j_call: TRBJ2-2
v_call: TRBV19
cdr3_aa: CASSLRLAGGTNTGELFF

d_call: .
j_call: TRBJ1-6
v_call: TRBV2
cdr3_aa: CASRPEVSPLHF

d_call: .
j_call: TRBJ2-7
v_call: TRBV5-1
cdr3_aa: CASSSSGGQLKQYF

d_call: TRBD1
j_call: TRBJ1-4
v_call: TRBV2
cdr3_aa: CASSVNRGSVGLFF

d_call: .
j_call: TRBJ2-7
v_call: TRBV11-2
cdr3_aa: CASSVQRSYEQYF

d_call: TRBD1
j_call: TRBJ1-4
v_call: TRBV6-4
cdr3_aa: CASRGQVETYEKLFF

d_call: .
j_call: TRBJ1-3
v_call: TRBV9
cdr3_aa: CASSPGTTGNTIYF

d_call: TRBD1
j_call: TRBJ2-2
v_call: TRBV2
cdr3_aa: CASSPDRATGELFF

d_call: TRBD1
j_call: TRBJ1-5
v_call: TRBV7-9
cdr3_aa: CASSSAGQRNQPQHF

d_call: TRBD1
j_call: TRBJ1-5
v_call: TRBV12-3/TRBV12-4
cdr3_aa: CASSSDRGSQHF

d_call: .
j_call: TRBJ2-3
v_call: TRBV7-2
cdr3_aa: CASRGGTDTQYF

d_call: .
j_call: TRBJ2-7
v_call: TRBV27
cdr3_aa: CASSLGSAGLQQYF